Below, 2 T cell receptor beta chains from the same sample are listed, as sequenced in a study of vaccination and CD4 T cells after COVID-19. Sequencing of cultured CD4+ T cell DNA used the Oncomine TCR Beta short-read assay. TCRdb analysed the PCR reads with MiXCR anew, one entry per CDR3 protein. The table includes under 15,000 distinct CDR3 sequences, roughly 29% detected once. The treatment was: roughly 11-day PBMC culture with coronavirus spike peptide pools or control peptides (ViraFEST assay). Antigens for these TCRs are unknown. The sample comprised cultured CD4+ T cells from blood. The receptor source for this set is a human donor with COVID-19.

In this sample, this clonotype turned up a few times. The chain recombines TRBV6-4 with TRBJ2-6, with 7 bases identical to TRBD1. Germline CDR1 and CDR2: MRHNA and SNTAGT. Trimming removed 5 bases from V and 2 bases from J; junction bases left unmatched: 3. This CDR3 comprises 15 residues. The CDR3: CASSPTGAGANVLTF. The CDR3 DNA reads as TGTGCCAGCAGTCCCACAGGGGCTGGGGCCAACGTCCTGACTTTC.

This clonotype was seen only a few times. In DNA, the CDR3 is TGTGCCAGCAGCTTTATATCCGGTAATCAGTACTTC. Residues: CASSFISGNQYF. This chain joins TRBV7-9 and TRBJ2-4; unclear D gene. V dropped 3 bases and J dropped 12 bases, with 12 bases sitting between them. CDR3 length: 12 amino acids. The germline CDR1 and CDR2 sequences are SEHNR and FQNEAQ (reference sequence).